The 3 T cell receptor beta chains in this list originate from one sample, sequenced in a study of PD-1 blockade in classical Hodgkin lymphoma (dated by TCRdb to the early 2020s). The library came from the immunoSEQ multiplex PCR assay. Held by TCRdb, this immuneACCESS table contains in-frame sequences only and omits some clones. Under half of the omission traces to an unresolved V gene where checked; the cause of the rest is unknown. The sample has roughly 30,000 clones on record, 84% of them singletons. Over 0.75% of the sample lies in the top ten. According to the study, the label for this sample's time point signals: cycle 4 day 1 (C4D1), after five to seven weeks of nivolumab. Relapse after autologous stem cell transplantation had occurred in all trial patients, and cohorts A, B and C were distinguished by prior brentuximab vedotin exposure. A Miltenyi CD4+ T cell isolation kit was used for magnetic negative selection to purify CD4+ T cells from thawed PBMCs.

The specimen comprised CD4+ T cells from blood, sampled before the fourth cycle of nivolumab. The receptors here all came from a human donor with classical Hodgkin lymphoma.

This clone was observed a single time. The J gene is TRBJ2-5, the V gene TRBV4-2; 16 bases fit TRBD2. Germline V gene lookup returns CDR1 LGHNA and CDR2 YNFKEQ. The CDR3 sequence is 15 residues long. V was clipped by 4 bases and J by 5 bases; unmatched bases: 1. CDR3 region: CASSLGLAGGETQYF. As DNA, the CDR3 is TGTGCCAGCAGCCTGGGACTAGCGGGGGGGGAGACCCAGTACTTC.

The gene calls are TRBV21-1 and TRBJ1-4. TRBV21-1 constitutes a pseudogene. There are 16 residues in the CDR3. The CDR3 reads CASSKARVDGDEKLFF. For the CDR3, the DNA is TGTGCCAGCAGCAAGGCAAGGGTAGACGGAGATGAAAAACTGTTTTTT.

This sequence joins TRBV5-1 and TRBJ1-3; D might be TRBD1 (5 bases). Germline-derived CDR1 and CDR2 are SGHRS and YFSETQ. Trimming removed 7 bases at V and 0 bases at J, with 11 bases between. The CDR3 consists of 14 residues. The CDR3 region is CASRSGVSGNTIYF. CDR3 DNA sequence: TGCGCCAGCCGTTCGGGGGTCTCTGGAAACACCATATATTTT.